This T cell receptor beta chain comes out of a study of T cell responses to AZD1222 COVID-19 vaccine. Germline-derived CDR1 and CDR2 are MDHEN and SYDVKM. The J segment lost 6 bases and the V segment lost 1 base, leaving 5 bases of the junction unmatched. The CDR3 contains 14 residues. There are a few counts of this clone. Repertoires were generated with immunoSEQ multiplex PCR, while TCRdb's copy carries only in-frame clones and drops some. The sample carries tens of thousands of clones, roughly 80% recorded once. The sequences come from peripheral blood, collected on day 0 of AZD1222 vaccination. This TCR was recovered from an adult in good health. This sequence joins TRBV28 and TRBJ1-2, with 7 bases identical to TRBD1. CDR3 sequence (DNA): TGTGCCAGCAGTTTATCGGCAGGGGGGAATGGCTACACCTTC. It encodes CASSLSAGGNGYTF.